The present entry profiles one T cell receptor (beta chain) with its context. As yet, its antigen is unknown. Profiled with immunoSEQ multiplex PCR; TCRdb holds only in-frame clones, not every one. The sample gives some 120,000 clones, 70% to 90% of which show up once; 3.9% is in the top ten. The data were taken from a study of T cell responses to AZD1222 COVID-19 vaccine. Overall study findings and caveats: The study reported that nearly half of spike-specific TCRs target unmutated variant regions. Two AZD1222 administrations were followed by greater Spike-specific TCR breadth and depth.

V lost 4 bases and J 9 bases, leaving 20 bases between the germline ends. Germline V gene lookup returns CDR1 SGDLS and CDR2 YYNGEE. The CDR3 loop spans 15 amino acids. Sequenced here: peripheral blood, sampled on day 0 of MenACWY control vaccination. The chain employs TRBV9 and TRBJ1-5; D is possibly TRBD1 (5 bases). The sequence came from an adult in good health. The CDR3 DNA reads as TGTGCCAGCAGCCCAGAGGGCCTAGCAAGGGGGCCCCAGCATTTT. It is translated as CASSPEGLARGPQHF.